This is a list of T cell receptor beta chains from one sample in a study of identical twins. TCRdb re-derived calls from the 5' RACE reads in MiXCR, one entry per CDR3 protein. The repertoire holds around 570,000 distinct CDR3 sequences, with roughly 9.9% as singletons. The same data also went into a second study, on yellow fever vaccine responses in identical twins.

The source material was PBMCs. The receptor source for this set is a woman younger than 30 in good health. Each CDR3 is given with its conserved first and last residue.

v_gene: TRBV10-3
j_gene: TRBJ2-7
CDR3aa: CAISEAGGKSSYEQYF

v_gene: TRBV7-9
j_gene: TRBJ2-3
CDR3aa: CASSLDGREDTQYF

v_gene: TRBV11-2
j_gene: TRBJ2-1
CDR3aa: CASSSRPAGRGRAGDEQFF

v_gene: TRBV20-1
j_gene: TRBJ2-4
CDR3aa: CSAPDRGSLAKNIQYF

v_gene: TRBV10-3
j_gene: TRBJ1-2
CDR3aa: CALHRANYGYTF

v_gene: TRBV28
j_gene: TRBJ2-1
CDR3aa: CASSFGSGSGNEQFF

v_gene: TRBV3-1
j_gene: TRBJ1-1
CDR3aa: CASSQDRGRRGQVEAFF

v_gene: TRBV5-1
j_gene: TRBJ2-5
CDR3aa: CASSKPNGGTQYF

v_gene: TRBV6-2/TRBV6-3
j_gene: TRBJ2-7
CDR3aa: CASSYSTGQAYEQYF

v_gene: TRBV5-1
j_gene: TRBJ2-7
CDR3aa: CASTPFEGGSTYEQYF

v_gene: TRBV7-2
j_gene: TRBJ2-3
CDR3aa: CASSFYQGKGNTQYF

v_gene: TRBV14
j_gene: TRBJ2-3
CDR3aa: CASSYYDTQYF

v_gene: TRBV6-1
j_gene: TRBJ2-7
CDR3aa: CASRQGRDYEQYF

v_gene: TRBV7-2
j_gene: TRBJ2-3
CDR3aa: CASSAGLAGGPSHTQYF

v_gene: TRBV19
j_gene: TRBJ2-2
CDR3aa: CASRPRGGFTGELFF

v_gene: TRBV3-1
j_gene: TRBJ2-3
CDR3aa: CASSQDGTGADTQYF

v_gene: TRBV30
j_gene: TRBJ2-5
CDR3aa: CAWTKGTARQETQYF

v_gene: TRBV11-2
j_gene: TRBJ2-1
CDR3aa: CASSPQVRLAGRYNEQFF

v_gene: TRBV20-1
j_gene: TRBJ1-5
CDR3aa: CSARTARSNQPQHF

v_gene: TRBV6-1
j_gene: TRBJ2-3
CDR3aa: CASSRSGVTDTQYF